The clone carrying this T cell receptor (beta chain) was detected many times. Its matching antigen is unknown. Looked up from germline, CDR1 is LGHDT and CDR2 is YNNKEL (reference sequence). J gave up 4 bases and V 6 bases, and 7 bases lay outside the gene matches. The CDR3 has 15 amino acids. The data are from a study of prognosis after radiotherapy for stage I lung cancer. Study information: Tumors were squamous cell carcinoma in roughly 7 patients and adenocarcinoma in some 13. The study's findings and limits: In patients with versus without metastases, TRBV and TRBJ gene usage reportedly differed.

It was by two-round multiplex PCR that TCR beta CDR3 was amplified from genomic DNA. The first PCR round targeted every TRBV and TRBJ gene with specific primers. From the multiplex PCR reads, TCRdb called clonotypes with MiXCR, one entry per CDR3 protein. The sample has around 20,000 distinct CDR3 sequences; roughly 45% are singletons. Here the sequenced sample was PBMCs, taken before or after stereotactic body radiation therapy (not recorded which). The J gene is TRBJ2-3, the V gene TRBV3-1; 10 nucleotides align to TRBD2. The receptor was isolated from a donor aged 50 or older with non-small cell lung cancer. The CDR3 DNA reads TGTGCCAGCAGTTCTAGCGGGAGATTGTCAGATACGCAGTATTTT. It translates to CASSSSGRLSDTQYF.